These 25 T cell receptor beta chains came from one sample sequenced in a study of graft-versus-host responses after intestinal transplantation. This table comes from immunoSEQ multiplex PCR, and its TCRdb copy is limited to in-frame clones, with some not included. The sample lists around 89,000 clones, just under 95% occurring once. Which antigens these TCRs recognize remains unknown. Specimen: unstimulated CD8+ T cells sorted from spleen or lymph node cells, collected before transplant. These receptor sequences come from a human donor who was the organ donor for an intestinal transplant.

V usage is TRBV6-5 and J usage is TRBJ1-1, with 8 positions matching TRBD1. V shed 4 bases and J 4 bases; nucleotides not matched to a gene: 2. From germline, CDR1 is MNHEY and CDR2 SVGAGI. The CDR3 loop spans 13 amino acids. Here the CDR3 DNA reads TGTGCCAGCAGTTGGACAGGGTTCACTGAAGCTTTCTTT. As protein: CASSWTGFTEAFF.

This clone was picked up a small number of times. This chain joins TRBV5-1 and TRBJ1-3; perhaps TRBD1 as D (6 bases). This CDR3 contains 13 residues. Trimming removed 2 bases at V and 13 bases at J, with 16 bases between. From germline, CDR1 is SGHRS and CDR2 YFSETQ. CDR3 nucleotide sequence: TGCGCCAGCAGCTTTGGACAGATTGGAGATATATATTTT. Protein: CASSFGQIGDIYF.

This chain uses TRBV30 with TRBJ2-3; D not certain. The germline CDR1 and CDR2 sequences are GTSNPN and SVGIG (reference sequence). The V end lost 2 bases, the J end lost 3 bases, and 6 bases lay between the germline ends. This CDR3 spans 12 amino acids. CDR3 nucleotides: TGTGCCTGGAGTCTAGAGACAGATACGCAGTATTTT. Encoded protein: CAWSLETDTQYF. The full variable domain, completed using reference TRBV30 and TRBJ2-3, is SQTIHQWPATLVQPVGSPLSLECTVEGTSNPNLYWYRQAAGRGLQLLFYSVGIGQISSEVPQNLSASRPQDRQFILSSKKLLLSDSGFYLCAWSLETDTQYFGPGTRLTVL.

The chain carries TRBV4-3 and TRBJ1-2; 8 nucleotides match TRBD1. Germline V gene lookup returns CDR1 LGHNA and CDR2 YSLEER. The ends lost 4 bases at V and 0 bases at J; junction bases unmatched: 4. The CDR3 has 15 residues. The CDR3 reads CASSPGQASNYGYTF. The CDR3 coding sequence is TGCGCCAGCAGCCCGGGACAGGCGTCTAACTATGGCTACACCTTC.

The V gene is TRBV13, the J gene TRBJ1-1, with D hard to call. CDR3 length: 15 amino acids. The germline V gene encodes CDR1 PRHDT and CDR2 FYEKMQ (reference sequence). With 1 base removed from V and 1 base from J, the gap between germline ends came to 10 bases. This CDR3 is CASSLVQEGNTEAFF. In DNA, the CDR3 is TGTGCCAGCAGCTTAGTTCAGGAGGGGAACACTGAAGCTTTCTTT.

The rearrangement joins TRBV7-2 to TRBJ2-3; the D is unclear. The CDR3 consists of 16 residues. With 5 bases removed from V and 6 bases from J, the gap between germline ends came to 21 bases. CDR1 and CDR2 from the germline V gene are SGHTA and FQGNSA. The CDR3 loop is CASSRIVRPSEDTQYF. CDR3 bases: TGTGCCAGCAGCCGGATAGTAAGACCTAGTGAGGATACGCAGTATTTT.

The chain recombines TRBV13 with TRBJ2-5, with 11 bases matching TRBD2. The CDR3 has 14 residues. Germline assignment: CDR1 PRHDT and CDR2 FYEKMQ (reference sequence). After removal of 8 bases from V and 3 bases from J, the junction contained 5 bases not matched to a gene. This chain's CDR3 is CASASGGTEETQYF. The CDR3 nucleotides read TGTGCCAGCGCTAGCGGGGGGACGGAAGAGACCCAGTACTTC.

The V gene is TRBV9, the J gene TRBJ2-3, with TRBD2 identical over 14 bases. CDR3 length equals 16 residues. Looked up from germline, CDR1 is SGDLS and CDR2 is YYNGEE. The V gene end was trimmed by 0 bases and the J gene end by 4 bases; junction bases not matched to a gene: 1. The CDR3 sequence: CASSVEGLAGADTQYF. CDR3 in DNA: TGTGCCAGCAGCGTAGAGGGACTAGCGGGGGCAGATACGCAGTATTTT.

The chain couples TRBV2 to TRBJ2-7, with 11 positions matching TRBD2. CDR1 is SNHLY, CDR2 FYNNEI, per germline. The CDR3 has 15 amino acids. J lost 2 bases, V lost 8 bases, and 8 bases had no gene match. The CDR3 DNA reads TGTGCCAGCGGGATTCTAGCGGGGGGACCCTACGAGCAGTACTTC. Translating it yields CASGILAGGPYEQYF.

The chain couples TRBV6-5 to TRBJ2-7; 9 bases are a match to TRBD2. J gave up 3 bases and V 0 bases, and 0 bases lay outside the gene matches. Germline loops: CDR1 MNHEY, CDR2 SVGAGI. The CDR3 extends over 14 amino acids. CDR3 in DNA: TGTGCCAGCAGTTACTCGACTAGCGGCTACGAGCAGTACTTC. This gives the protein CASSYSTSGYEQYF.

The CDR3: CATESEGLNQPQHF. CDR3 DNA: TGTGCCACCGAATCAGAGGGTCTCAATCAGCCCCAGCATTTT. This chain uses TRBV10-3 with TRBJ1-5; no firm D call. The V gene's germline CDR1 is ENHRY and CDR2 SYGVKD. Trimming took off 10 bases at V and 3 bases at J, with 16 bases between the two ends. The CDR3 is made up of 14 amino acids.

The chain carries TRBV15 and TRBJ2-2, with 13 nucleotides matching TRBD2. Looked up from germline, CDR1 is LNHNV and CDR2 is YYDKDF (reference sequence). CDR3 size: 21 residues. The J segment lost 4 bases and the V segment lost 4 bases, leaving 18 bases of the junction unmatched. In DNA, the CDR3 is TGTGCCACCAGCACCGATCGGGCCGGGACTAGCGGGGCTGGGCGCACCGGGGAGCTGTTTTTT. This encodes CATSTDRAGTSGAGRTGELFF.

As concerns this clone: The junction shows a germline mismatch at one end, possibly a read error. The sample carries other DNA sequences with the same CDR3. The chain recombines TRBV5-6 with TRBJ1-5; maybe TRBD1 (5 bases). This CDR3 has 15 amino acids. In germline, CDR1 is SGHDT, CDR2 YYEEEE. CDR3 residues: CASSLLGREGQPQHF. DNA of the CDR3: TGCGCCAGCAGCTTGTTGGGCAGGGAGGGCCAGCCCCAGCATTTT.

The chain couples TRBV19 to TRBJ2-6; D not resolved. The germline V gene encodes CDR1 LNHDA and CDR2 SQIVND (reference sequence). Trimming shortened V by 7 bases and J by 3 bases, and 4 bases separated the two germline ends. The CDR3 covers 12 residues. The CDR3 reads CASTLGANVLTF. Here the CDR3 DNA reads TGTGCCAGTACCCTTGGGGCCAACGTCCTGACTTTC. The full variable domain, its missing parts supplied by reference TRBV19 and TRBJ2-6, is DGGITQSPKYLFRKEGQNVTLSCEQNLNHDAMYWYRQDPGQGLRLIYYSQIVNDFQKGDIAEGYSVSREKKESFPLTVTSAQKNPTAFYLCASTLGANVLTFGAGSRLTVL.

The CDR3 sequence: CASSHHPDGGSGNTIYF. CDR3 coding DNA: TGTGCCAGCAGCCACCACCCTGACGGGGGCTCTGGAAACACCATATATTTT. The V call is TRBV2, the J call TRBJ1-3; maybe TRBD1 (5 bases). This CDR3 is 17 amino acids long. The germline V and J ends were trimmed by 6 bases and 0 bases, with 18 bases remaining between them. CDR1 SNHLY and CDR2 FYNNEI come from the germline V gene. The variable domain in full, with the rest retrieved from reference TRBV2 and TRBJ1-3, is EPEVTQTPSHQVTQMGQEVILRCVPISNHLYFYWYRQILGQKVEFLVSFYNNEISEKSEIFDDQFSVERPDGSNFTLKIRSTKLEDSAMYFCASSHHPDGGSGNTIYFGEGSWLTVV.

This clone was recorded a few times. The rearrangement uses TRBV5-4 and TRBJ1-3, with D maybe TRBD1 (6 bases). Germline V CDR1 and CDR2: SGHNT, YYREEE (reference sequence). Trimming pared 5 bases from V and 0 bases from J, leaving 12 bases between. The CDR3 contains 15 residues. The chain's CDR3 is CASSRGGSSGNTIYF. CDR3 DNA sequence: TGTGCCAGCAGTAGGGGGGGATCCTCTGGAAACACCATATATTTT. Based on the CDR3 plus reference TRBV5-4 and TRBJ1-3, the full variable domain is ETGVTQSPTHLIKTRGQQVTLRCSSQSGHNTVSWYQQALGQGPQFIFQYYREEENGRGNFPPRFSGLQFPNYSSELNVNALELDDSALYLCASSRGGSSGNTIYFGEGSWLTVV.

The chain couples TRBV28 to TRBJ2-3, with TRBD1 matching 8 bases. The trim removed 5 bases at V and 2 bases at J, leaving 12 bases unmatched. The CDR3 contains 17 residues. Germline loops: CDR1 MDHEN, CDR2 SYDVKM. In DNA form, the CDR3 reads TGTGCCAGCAGTATACCCGGGACAGGTCGGGTCACAGATACGCAGTATTTT. It translates to CASSIPGTGRVTDTQYF.

The chain couples TRBV30 to TRBJ2-1, with a weak D call TRBD2 (6 bases). The CDR3 consists of 10 residues. Germline lookup yields CDR1 GTSNPN and CDR2 SVGIG (reference sequence). Trimming removed 5 bases at V and 7 bases at J, with 6 bases between. In nucleotides, the CDR3 is TGTGCCTGGGGGACTAATGAGCAGTTCTTC. This translates into CAWGTNEQFF.

The CDR3 loop is CASSPPIESNYGYTF. The CDR3 bases are TGTGCCAGCTCACCACCGATAGAAAGTAACTATGGCTACACCTTC. The V call is TRBV18, the J call TRBJ1-2; D not resolved. The ends were cut back, 0 bases at V and 1 base at J, with 9 bases in the middle. The V gene's germline CDR1 is KGHSH and CDR2 LQKENI. The CDR3 length is 15 residues.

This chain joins TRBV11-2 and TRBJ1-2, with D perhaps TRBD1 (5 bases). Germline CDR1 is SGHAT and CDR2 is FQNNGV. The length of the CDR3 is 13 residues. Trimming removed 5 bases at V and 6 bases at J, with 13 bases between. This CDR3 is CASSLRGWDGYTF. The CDR3 coding sequence is TGTGCCAGCAGCCTACGGGGGTGGGATGGCTACACCTTC. The whole variable domain, filled in from reference TRBV11-2 and TRBJ1-2, reads EAGVAQSPRYKIIEKRQSVAFWCNPISGHATLYWYQQILGQGPKLLIQFQNNGVVDDSQLPKDRFSAERLKGVDSTLKIQPAKLEDSAVYLCASSLRGWDGYTFGSGTRLTVV.

The table lists this clone with a count of one. This chain uses TRBV2 with TRBJ1-4; no clear D. The germline gives CDR1 SNHLY, CDR2 FYNNEI. The V end lost 6 bases, the J end lost 0 bases, and 14 bases lay between the germline ends. This CDR3 contains 16 residues. Written as DNA, the CDR3 is TGTGCCAGCAGGGACTCGTTGGGGACAACTAATGAAAAACTGTTTTTT. This encodes CASRDSLGTTNEKLFF.

V is TRBV4-3 and J is TRBJ2-1; 7 bases are a match to TRBD1. The length of the CDR3 is 14 residues. V was clipped by 1 base and J by 6 bases; unmatched bases: 3. Germline assignment: CDR1 LGHNA and CDR2 YSLEER. CDR3 loop: CASSQAPGGNEQFF. CDR3 coding DNA: TGCGCCAGCAGCCAAGCCCCAGGGGGCAATGAGCAGTTCTTC.

Turning to this clone: One end of the junction varies from germline; a read error may be responsible. V is TRBV9 and J is TRBJ2-2; TRBD2 agrees at 8 bases. This CDR3 comprises 15 residues. Germline-derived CDR1 and CDR2 are SGDLS and YYNGEE. CDR3: CASSVGLANTGEPFF. The CDR3 DNA reads TGTGCCAGCAGCGTAGGACTAGCGAACACCGGGGAGCCGTTTTTT.

V usage is TRBV7-6 and J usage is TRBJ1-5; 9 positions agree with TRBD1. Germline V gives CDR1 SGHVS, CDR2 FNYEAQ. With V trimmed by 5 bases and J by 5 bases, 7 bases remained unmatched. The CDR3 has 15 amino acids. This chain's CDR3 is CASSRLQGAYQPQHF. CDR3 sequence (DNA): TGTGCCAGCAGCAGACTACAGGGGGCCTATCAGCCCCAGCATTTT.

V usage is TRBV2 and J usage is TRBJ1-1, with D perhaps matching TRBD1 (5 bases). Germline V gene lookup returns CDR1 SNHLY and CDR2 FYNNEI. V was trimmed by 8 bases and J by 1 base, leaving 8 bases between them. This CDR3 spans 12 amino acids. The CDR3 bases are TGTGCCAGCGTGACAGCGAACACTGAAGCTTTCTTT. Its protein is CASVTANTEAFF.